Below, 11 T cell receptor beta chains from the same sample are listed, as sequenced in a study of technical replicates of blood from a few donors. Assay: immunoSEQ multiplex PCR; the TCRdb copy retains only in-frame clones and omits some. The table has around 80,000 clones, 93% seen once; the top ten hold 0.2% to 0.25%. Sequencing was performed on T cells isolated from PBMCs. The receptor source for this set is a human donor in good health.

The V gene is TRBV28, the J gene TRBJ2-7; TRBD1 matches at 7 bases. Per the germline V gene, CDR1 is MDHEN and CDR2 is SYDVKM. The J segment lost 3 bases and the V segment lost 6 bases, leaving 5 bases of the junction unmatched. This CDR3 spans 13 amino acids. CDR3 residues: CASRIGTVYEQYF. DNA for the CDR3: TGTGCCAGCAGGATAGGGACAGTCTACGAGCAGTACTTC. The whole variable domain, filled in from reference TRBV28 and TRBJ2-7, reads DVKVTQSSRYLVKRTGEKVFLECVQDMDHENMFWYRQDPGLGLRLIYFSYDVKMKEKGDIPEGYSVSREKKERFSLILESASTNQTSMYLCASRIGTVYEQYFGPGTRLTVT.

The rearrangement links TRBV19 to TRBJ1-2; D not certain. The V end lost 7 bases, the J end lost 4 bases, and 22 bases lay between the germline ends. Germline V lookup: CDR1 LNHDA, CDR2 SQIVND (reference sequence). The CDR3 is 16 amino acids. The CDR3 loop reads CASTPAEDTFIYGYTF. CDR3 DNA sequence: TGTGCCAGTACCCCCGCCGAGGATACTTTCATCTATGGCTACACCTTC.

The chain recombines TRBV9 with TRBJ1-2; unclear D gene. The V gene lost 1 base and the J gene lost 0 bases, with 7 bases spanning the gap. Germline-derived CDR1 and CDR2 are SGDLS and YYNGEE. The CDR3 length is 14 residues. CDR3 loop: CASSVLPANYGYTF. The CDR3 DNA reads TGTGCCAGCAGCGTATTACCAGCTAACTATGGCTACACCTTC.

CDR3 protein: CASSLAGTSGMANEQFF. The CDR3 coding sequence is TGTGCCAGCAGCTTAGCCGGGACTAGCGGGATGGCCAATGAGCAGTTCTTC. V gene TRBV11-2 combines with J gene TRBJ2-1, with 13 bases identical to TRBD2. The CDR3 contains 17 residues. From germline, CDR1 is SGHAT and CDR2 FQNNGV. V was clipped by 1 base and J by 6 bases; unmatched bases: 6.

The rearrangement uses TRBV11-3 and TRBJ1-1; TRBD1 matches 8 bases. Unmatched junction bases numbered 11, after V lost 4 bases and J lost 4 bases. CDR1 and CDR2 from the germline V gene are SGHNT and YENEEA. This CDR3 region has 16 residues. The CDR3 DNA follows: TGTGCCAGCAGCTCCAATCAGGGGGCCAGTGGCACTGAAGCTTTCTTT. Protein product: CASSSNQGASGTEAFF.

The J gene is TRBJ1-3, the V gene TRBV9; D uncertain. CDR3 size: 15 residues. Germline V lookup: CDR1 SGDLS, CDR2 YYNGEE. Trimming left V 4 bases short and J 0 bases short, with 11 bases between. CDR3 in DNA: TGTGCCAGCAGCTCAGTTGCTCACTCTGGAAACACCATATATTTT. It translates to CASSSVAHSGNTIYF. The entire variable domain, with the rest obtained from reference TRBV9 and TRBJ1-3, is as follows: DSGVTQTPKHLITATGQRVTLRCSPRSGDLSVYWYQQSLDQGLQFLIQYYNGEERAKGNILERFSAQQFPDLHSELNLSSLELGDSALYFCASSSVAHSGNTIYFGEGSWLTVV.

The chain joins TRBV1 to TRBJ2-7; whether TRBD1, the table's D call, matches the DNA was not checked. TRBV1 represents a pseudogene. The CDR3 totals 20 residues. The CDR3 DNA reads as TGCACCAGCAGCCAAGATCAACGGGACAGGGGGCGTCTAATCTCCTACGAGCAGTACTTC. It translates to CTSSQDQRDRGRLISYEQYF.

For this clone: Additional DNA sequences in this sample encode the identical CDR3. The J gene is TRBJ1-1, the V gene TRBV29-1; D not resolved. V was pared by 3 bases and J by 5 bases, with 4 bases between. Germline-derived CDR1 and CDR2 are SQVTM and ANQGSEA. The CDR3 is made up of 10 amino acids. CDR3 nucleotides: TGCAGCGTTGAGAGTACTGAAGCTTTCTTT. It yields the protein CSVESTEAFF.

This chain uses TRBV25-1 with TRBJ2-1; 10 bases are a match to TRBD2. CDR1 MGHDK and CDR2 SYGVNS come from the germline V gene. Trimming removed 4 bases from V and 6 bases from J; junction bases left unmatched: 9. The CDR3 contains 16 residues. The CDR3 DNA reads as TGTGCCAGCAGTGTACTTAGCGGGGGGCTAGGCAATGAGCAGTTCTTC. Amino acid sequence: CASSVLSGGLGNEQFF. Full variable domain (rest looked up from reference TRBV25-1 and TRBJ2-1): EADIYQTPRYLVIGTGKKITLECSQTMGHDKMYWYQQDPGMELHLIHYSYGVNSTEKGDLSSESTVSRIRTEHFPLTLESARPSHTSQYLCASSVLSGGLGNEQFFGPGTRLTVL.

CDR3 DNA: TGCGCCAGCAGCCAAGGGCAGGGTGATAATGAGCAGTTCTTC. It yields the protein CASSQGQGDNEQFF. This sequence joins TRBV4-1 and TRBJ2-1, with a possible D match to TRBD1 (5 bases). The CDR3 loop spans 14 amino acids. The V and J ends lost 1 base and 7 bases respectively, with 11 bases between them. Germline-derived CDR1 and CDR2 are MGHRA and YSYEKL.

The chain couples TRBV2 to TRBJ1-1, with D tentatively TRBD1 (6 bases). CDR1 is SNHLY, CDR2 FYNNEI, per germline. The CDR3 consists of 11 residues. V shed 10 bases and J shed 8 bases, with 14 bases lying between them. The CDR3 loop reads CATTRQVEAFF. Written as DNA, the CDR3 is TGTGCCACCACGCGACAGGTCGAAGCTTTCTTT.